A selection of T cell receptor beta chains follows, all from one sample in a study of T cell changes during pregnancy in multiple sclerosis. The table came from immunoSEQ multiplex PCR; TCRdb's copy has only in-frame clones and leaves some out. The table includes roughly 49,000 clones, around nine tenths detected once. Sequenced material: CD4+ T cells from peripheral blood mononuclear cells, taken in the second trimester of pregnancy. The source of these receptors is a female donor with multiple sclerosis, enrolled in a pregnancy study. The CDR3 runs from the conserved cysteine through the conserved F or W. Each record gives: J gene, D gene, V gene, clone size, CDR3 protein, CDR3 DNA. A D gene is named only where the DNA matches it firmly. Only some rows state a clone size, as once, few, many or a class for expanded clones.

j_gene: TRBJ1-1
d_gene: .
v_gene: TRBV13
abundance: .
CDR3aa: CASSLGPGARGTEAFF
CDR3nt: TGTGCCAGCAGCTTAGGGCCAGGGGCGAGAGGAACTGAAGCTTTCTTT

j_gene: TRBJ1-2
d_gene: TRBD1
v_gene: TRBV27
abundance: .
CDR3aa: CASSGDRELTGYTF
CDR3nt: TGTGCCAGCAGTGGGGACAGGGAGCTGACGGGCTACACCTTC

j_gene: TRBJ2-7
d_gene: TRBD2
v_gene: TRBV19
abundance: .
CDR3aa: CASSRSGGEQYF
CDR3nt: TGTGCCAGTAGTCGGTCGGGGGGCGAGCAGTACTTC

j_gene: TRBJ1-4
d_gene: TRBD1
v_gene: TRBV7-6
abundance: .
CDR3aa: CASSSNRGGEKLFF
CDR3nt: TGTGCCAGCAGTTCGAACAGGGGTGGAGAAAAACTGTTTTTT

j_gene: TRBJ2-2
d_gene: .
v_gene: TRBV19
abundance: .
CDR3aa: CASSITGPTGELFF
CDR3nt: TGTGCCAGTAGTATCACAGGGCCCACCGGGGAGCTGTTTTTT

j_gene: TRBJ1-2
d_gene: .
v_gene: TRBV18
abundance: .
CDR3aa: CASSPPTYYGYTF
CDR3nt: TGTGCCAGCTCACCACCTACTTACTATGGCTACACCTTC

j_gene: TRBJ1-5
d_gene: .
v_gene: TRBV6-6
abundance: .
CDR3aa: CASSSRGQPQHF
CDR3nt: TGTGCCAGCAGTTCCAGGGGACAGCCCCAGCATTTT

j_gene: TRBJ1-6
d_gene: TRBD1
v_gene: TRBV19
abundance: .
CDR3aa: CASRDRAYSPLHF
CDR3nt: TGTGCCAGTAGGGACAGGGCGTACTCACCCCTCCACTTT

j_gene: TRBJ1-6
d_gene: TRBD1
v_gene: TRBV27
abundance: .
CDR3aa: CASTQTTGLNSPLHF
CDR3nt: TGTGCCAGCACCCAAACGACAGGGCTAAATTCACCCCTCCACTTT

j_gene: TRBJ1-3
d_gene: .
v_gene: TRBV7-2
abundance: .
CDR3aa: CASSNQGNTIYF
CDR3nt: TGTGCCAGCTCAAATCAGGGAAACACCATATATTTT

j_gene: TRBJ1-1
d_gene: .
v_gene: TRBV29-1
abundance: .
CDR3aa: CSVGNSNTEAFF
CDR3nt: TGCAGCGTTGGCAACAGTAACACTGAAGCTTTCTTT

j_gene: TRBJ2-5
d_gene: TRBD1
v_gene: TRBV5-1
abundance: .
CDR3aa: CASSPQGARETQYF
CDR3nt: TGCGCCAGCAGCCCGCAGGGGGCTCGGGAGACCCAGTACTTC

j_gene: TRBJ2-4
d_gene: TRBD2
v_gene: TRBV5-1
abundance: .
CDR3aa: CASSPRGGRDIQYF
CDR3nt: TGCGCCAGCAGCCCCCGGGGAGGGAGAGACATTCAGTACTTC

j_gene: TRBJ1-2
d_gene: TRBD1
v_gene: TRBV10-3
abundance: .
CDR3aa: CGTGDRDYGYTF
CDR3nt: TGTGGAACGGGGGACAGGGACTATGGCTACACCTTC

j_gene: TRBJ1-1
d_gene: TRBD1
v_gene: TRBV29-1
abundance: .
CDR3aa: CSARTGGGTEAFF
CDR3nt: TGCAGCGCACGGACAGGAGGGGGCACTGAAGCTTTCTTT

j_gene: TRBJ2-1
d_gene: TRBD2
v_gene: TRBV11-1
abundance: once
CDR3aa: CASSWTSGARGEQFF
CDR3nt: TGTGCCAGCAGCTGGACTAGCGGGGCTAGGGGTGAGCAGTTCTTC

j_gene: TRBJ2-7
d_gene: .
v_gene: TRBV15
abundance: once
CDR3aa: CATSREGGLQSSYEQYF
CDR3nt: TGTGCCACCAGCAGAGAAGGAGGGCTTCAATCCTCCTACGAGCAGTACTTC

j_gene: TRBJ1-1
d_gene: .
v_gene: TRBV2
abundance: .
CDR3aa: CASSEQGNTEAFF
CDR3nt: TGTGCCAGCAGTGAACAGGGAAACACTGAAGCTTTCTTT

j_gene: TRBJ1-2
d_gene: .
v_gene: TRBV19
abundance: .
CDR3aa: CASTRTALNYGYTF
CDR3nt: TGTGCCAGTACCAGGACAGCTCTCAACTATGGCTACACCTTC

j_gene: TRBJ1-3
d_gene: .
v_gene: TRBV4-1
abundance: .
CDR3aa: CASSHVTRSGNTIYF
CDR3nt: TGCGCCAGCAGCCACGTCACGAGGTCTGGAAACACCATATATTTT

j_gene: TRBJ1-5
d_gene: .
v_gene: TRBV21-1
abundance: .
CDR3aa: CASSKVEWGQGYSNQPQHF
CDR3nt: TGTGCCAGCAGCAAAGTGGAGTGGGGACAGGGATATAGCAATCAGCCCCAGCATTTT

j_gene: TRBJ1-1
d_gene: .
v_gene: TRBV6-5
abundance: .
CDR3aa: CASSYSSVAPGTEAFF
CDR3nt: TGTGCCAGCAGTTACTCGTCTGTGGCCCCGGGCACTGAAGCTTTCTTT

j_gene: TRBJ2-7
d_gene: .
v_gene: TRBV11-1
abundance: .
CDR3aa: CASSHGLSYEQYF
CDR3nt: TGTGCCAGCAGCCATGGGCTGTCCTACGAGCAGTACTTC

j_gene: TRBJ2-1
d_gene: .
v_gene: TRBV9
abundance: .
CDR3aa: CASSSFGGVRFMDKGNEQFF
CDR3nt: TGTGCCAGCAGCTCTTTCGGGGGAGTCCGTTTTATGGACAAGGGCAATGAGCAGTTCTTC

j_gene: TRBJ2-7
d_gene: TRBD2
v_gene: TRBV5-1
abundance: .
CDR3aa: CASSLAGTSSYEQYF
CDR3nt: TGCGCCAGCAGCTTGGCCGGGACTAGCAGTTACGAGCAGTACTTC

j_gene: TRBJ2-1
d_gene: TRBD2
v_gene: TRBV5-6
abundance: .
CDR3aa: CASSVAGGPYNEQFF
CDR3nt: TGTGCCAGCAGCGTAGCGGGGGGGCCCTACAATGAGCAGTTCTTC

j_gene: TRBJ1-6
d_gene: .
v_gene: TRBV19
abundance: .
CDR3aa: CASSIMETTGSSPLHF
CDR3nt: TGTGCCAGTAGCATAATGGAAACTACAGGGAGTTCACCCCTCCACTTT

j_gene: TRBJ2-7
d_gene: .
v_gene: TRBV7-9
abundance: once
CDR3aa: CASSLDSRAEQYF
CDR3nt: TGTGCCAGCAGCTTAGACTCCAGGGCCGAGCAGTACTTC

j_gene: TRBJ1-2
d_gene: .
v_gene: TRBV7-9
abundance: .
CDR3aa: CASSLDRLQGGGYTF
CDR3nt: TGTGCCAGCAGCTTAGACAGATTACAGGGTGGTGGCTACACCTTC

j_gene: TRBJ2-1
d_gene: TRBD2
v_gene: TRBV4-2
abundance: .
CDR3aa: CASSQDPPGGHSYNEQFF
CDR3nt: TGTGCCAGCAGCCAAGATCCTCCGGGGGGTCATTCCTACAATGAGCAGTTCTTC

j_gene: TRBJ2-1
d_gene: TRBD2
v_gene: TRBV7-8
abundance: .
CDR3aa: CASSPSGGMYNEQFF
CDR3nt: TGTGCCAGCAGCCCTTCGGGGGGGATGTACAATGAGCAGTTCTTC

j_gene: TRBJ2-1
d_gene: .
v_gene: TRBV19
abundance: .
CDR3aa: CASRGGLSSYNEQFF
CDR3nt: TGTGCCAGTAGGGGGGGTCTGAGCTCCTACAATGAGCAGTTCTTC

j_gene: TRBJ2-7
d_gene: TRBD2
v_gene: TRBV5-1
abundance: .
CDR3aa: CASSSLAGSSHEQYF
CDR3nt: TGCGCCAGCAGCTCGCTAGCGGGGTCCTCCCACGAGCAGTACTTC

j_gene: TRBJ2-6
d_gene: .
v_gene: TRBV7-9
abundance: .
CDR3aa: CASSLDELAGADVLTF
CDR3nt: TGTGCCAGCAGCTTGGACGAACTAGCTGGGGCCGACGTCCTGACTTTC

j_gene: TRBJ2-7
d_gene: .
v_gene: TRBV6-1
abundance: .
CDR3aa: CASSASRLSTYEQYF
CDR3nt: TGTGCCAGCAGTGCTTCCCGACTATCCACCTACGAGCAGTACTTC

j_gene: TRBJ1-4
d_gene: TRBD1
v_gene: TRBV14
abundance: once
CDR3aa: CASSQPGQGLGEKLFF
CDR3nt: TGTGCCAGCAGCCAACCGGGACAGGGGTTAGGGGAAAAACTGTTTTTT

j_gene: TRBJ2-7
d_gene: TRBD1
v_gene: TRBV10-3
abundance: .
CDR3aa: CAISGDRAVAEQYF
CDR3nt: TGTGCCATCAGTGGGGACAGGGCGGTTGCCGAGCAGTACTTC

j_gene: TRBJ1-5
d_gene: TRBD1
v_gene: TRBV7-2
abundance: .
CDR3aa: CASSLAIGGGQPQHF
CDR3nt: TGTGCCAGCAGCTTAGCGATAGGGGGCGGTCAGCCCCAGCATTTT

j_gene: TRBJ1-1
d_gene: .
v_gene: TRBV6-5
abundance: .
CDR3aa: CASSPLRRTEAFF
CDR3nt: TGTGCCAGCAGTCCCCTCAGGCGCACTGAAGCTTTCTTT

j_gene: TRBJ1-2
d_gene: .
v_gene: TRBV29-1
abundance: .
CDR3aa: CSVVRSYGYTF
CDR3nt: TGCAGCGTTGTGAGGTCGTATGGCTACACCTTC

j_gene: TRBJ2-3
d_gene: TRBD2
v_gene: TRBV5-1
abundance: .
CDR3aa: CASSLGSGRAGADTQYF
CDR3nt: TGCGCCAGCAGCTTGGGGAGCGGGAGGGCCGGAGCAGATACGCAGTATTTT

j_gene: TRBJ1-4
d_gene: TRBD1
v_gene: TRBV7-2
abundance: once
CDR3aa: CASSLVGTGNPEKLFF
CDR3nt: TGTGCCAGCAGCTTAGTTGGGACAGGGAACCCGGAAAAACTGTTTTTT

j_gene: TRBJ1-1
d_gene: TRBD1
v_gene: TRBV6-6
abundance: .
CDR3aa: CASRRTGATEAFF
CDR3nt: TGTGCCAGCAGACGGACAGGGGCCACTGAAGCTTTCTTT

j_gene: TRBJ1-2
d_gene: .
v_gene: TRBV7-9
abundance: .
CDR3aa: CASSKGGNYGYTF
CDR3nt: TGTGCCAGCAGCAAGGGGGGGAACTATGGCTACACCTTC

j_gene: TRBJ2-1
d_gene: TRBD2
v_gene: TRBV6-1
abundance: .
CDR3aa: CASSGTSAIYNEQFF
CDR3nt: TGTGCCAGCAGCGGGACTAGCGCCATCTACAATGAGCAGTTCTTC

j_gene: TRBJ2-3
d_gene: TRBD2
v_gene: TRBV30
abundance: .
CDR3aa: CAWNRDYPDTQYF
CDR3nt: TGTGCCTGGAACCGGGACTACCCAGATACGCAGTATTTT